The 21 T cell receptor beta chains given below trace back to one sample, sequenced in a study of T-cell memory formation after mild COVID-19. TCRdb called the 5' RACE reads again in MiXCR, with one record for every CDR3 protein. The sample includes tens of thousands of distinct CDR3 sequences, about a quarter of them seen just once. Source material: PBMCs or a T cell subset sorted from them (not recorded which). The origin of the receptors is a man aged 18 to 30 who had mild COVID-19 (a few samples of this study predate the infection). Cell type and time point are not known.

The sample holds a few counts of this clonotype. The chain has TRBV6-5 and TRBJ1-2, with 7 bases lining up with TRBD1. J gave up 6 bases and V 5 bases, and 12 bases lay outside the gene matches. The CDR3 is made up of 15 amino acids. The V gene's germline CDR1 is MNHEY and CDR2 SVGAGI. The CDR3 reads CASSPYAQGFHGYTF. The CDR3 DNA follows: TGTGCCAGCAGTCCCTATGCACAGGGGTTCCATGGCTACACCTTC.

V gene TRBV7-6 combines with J gene TRBJ2-5; D tentatively reads TRBD1 or TRBD2 (5 bases each). The CDR3 covers 13 residues. With 6 bases removed from V and 2 bases from J, the gap between germline ends came to 10 bases. Per germline, CDR1 SGHVS and CDR2 FNYEAQ. The CDR3 spells CASRGTLQETQYF. CDR3 nucleotide sequence: TGTGCCAGCAGAGGGACCCTGCAAGAGACCCAGTACTTC.

This clonotype showed up just a few times. The chain combines TRBV4-3 with TRBJ2-5, with 11 bases identical to TRBD2. V gave up 1 base and J gave up 5 bases; unmatched junction bases: 15. Germline values: CDR1 LGHNA, CDR2 YSLEER. This CDR3 has 19 amino acids. CDR3 amino acids: CASSQGVGRGLAALETQYF. As DNA, the CDR3 is TGCGCCAGCAGCCAAGGAGTTGGCCGGGGACTAGCGGCACTGGAGACCCAGTACTTC.

This clonotype was seen a few times. The gene calls are TRBV25-1 and TRBJ2-5, with D maybe TRBD1 (6 bases). Per the germline V gene, CDR1 is MGHDK and CDR2 is SYGVNS. Trimming stripped 1 base from V and 7 bases from J, with 13 bases between. This CDR3 is 14 amino acids long. This CDR3 reads CASSEFQGPPTQYF. The CDR3 DNA sequence: TGTGCCAGCAGTGAATTTCAGGGGCCGCCGACCCAGTACTTC.

The genes are TRBV7-9 and TRBJ2-3; 11 bases are a match to TRBD2. Germline CDR1 SEHNR, CDR2 FQNEAQ (reference sequence). The CDR3 is 16 amino acids. Losses at the gene ends were 7 bases for V and 0 bases for J; bases not matched to a gene: 6. This CDR3 is CASNPTSGESTDTQYF. The CDR3, as DNA: TGTGCCAGCAACCCGACTAGCGGGGAGAGCACAGATACGCAGTATTTT.

This clonotype was observed a single time. This chain uses TRBV12-3 or TRBV12-4 with TRBJ1-1; D is unclear. Trimming pared 4 bases from V and 6 bases from J, leaving 9 bases between. The CDR3 is made up of 12 amino acids. The CDR3 sequence is CASSYHGAEAFF. The DNA for the CDR3 is TGTGCCAGCAGTTATCACGGGGCTGAAGCTTTCTTT.

At least ten counts were recorded for this clonotype. The rearrangement uses TRBV7-2 and TRBJ2-3, with D unclear. CDR1 and CDR2 from the germline V gene are SGHTA and FQGNSA. This CDR3 region has 13 residues. V dropped 1 base and J dropped 6 bases, with 8 bases sitting between them. The CDR3 here is CASSLVAWDTQYF. CDR3 sequence (DNA): TGTGCCAGCAGCTTAGTAGCTTGGGATACGCAGTATTTT.

This clonotype was seen at least ten times. This chain joins TRBV4-1 and TRBJ2-5, with no clear D. Germline V gene sequence: CDR1 MGHRA, CDR2 YSYEKL. The ends were cut back, 5 bases at V and 5 bases at J, with 15 bases in the middle. CDR3 length equals 14 residues. The CDR3 DNA is TGCGCCAGCAGCGCCTGGGTGGCAGGCGAGACCCAGTACTTC. Protein sequence: CASSAWVAGETQYF.

V and J are TRBV21-1 and TRBJ2-6; whether TRBD1, the table's D call, matches the DNA was not checked. TRBV21-1 is annotated as a pseudogene. The CDR3 length is 15 residues. The CDR3 here is CASSKGKRQPNVLTF. The CDR3 DNA follows: TGTGCCAGCAGCAAAGGAAAGAGACAGCCCAACGTCCTGACTTTC.

This clonotype was found a few times. The chain recombines TRBV5-5 with TRBJ2-1, with TRBD1 identical over 7 bases. Trimming took 4 bases from V and 7 from J; bases not matched to a gene: 2. CDR1 is SGHKS and CDR2 is YYEKEE in the germline V gene (reference sequence). There are 12 residues in the CDR3. CDR3 in amino acids: CASSPTGNEQFF. The DNA of the CDR3 is TGTGCCAGCAGCCCGACAGGGAATGAGCAGTTCTTC.

This chain uses TRBV12-3 or TRBV12-4 with TRBJ2-6; weak D call: TRBD2 (6 bases). This CDR3 comprises 16 residues. The V end was cut by 1 base, the J end by 3 bases, with 10 bases between. Here the CDR3 DNA reads TGTGCCAGCAGTTTAGGGAGGGAGCGTGGGGCCAACGTCCTGACTTTC. Translation: CASSLGRERGANVLTF.

The chain joins TRBV20-1 to TRBJ2-1; D not resolved. Germline CDR1 DFQATT, CDR2 SNEGSKA (reference sequence). CDR3 length: 13 amino acids. The CDR3 sequence: CSTEEVEDNEQFF. DNA for the CDR3: TGCAGCACAGAGGAAGTAGAGGACAATGAGCAGTTCTTC.

This clonotype occurred a few times. J is TRBJ2-3 and V is TRBV7-3; TRBD2 aligns across 8 bases. CDR3 length: 16 residues. V dropped 5 bases and J dropped 2; count of bases not matched to a gene: 9. The germline CDR1 and CDR2 sequences are SGHTA and FQGTGA. The DNA for the CDR3 is TGTGCCAGCAGCCACCTATCGGGGGGGCCCACAGATACGCAGTATTTT. This encodes CASSHLSGGPTDTQYF.

CDR3 protein: CASTRGIAGELFF. The CDR3 coding sequence is TGTGCCAGCACCAGGGGAATCGCCGGGGAGCTGTTTTTT. The chain joins TRBV27 to TRBJ2-2; possibly TRBD1 for D (6 bases). V lost 7 bases and J lost 6, with 12 bases in between. Per germline, CDR1 MNHEY and CDR2 SMNVEV (reference sequence). This CDR3 has 13 residues.

CDR3 sequence reads: CASSSAAGTGLNTEAFF. The CDR3 DNA reads TGTGCCAGCAGCAGCGCGGCCGGGACAGGCCTGAACACTGAAGCTTTCTTT. The chain uses TRBV7-9 and TRBJ1-1; 8 bases line up with TRBD1. V gave up 5 bases and J gave up 0 bases; unmatched junction bases: 11. The V gene's germline CDR1 is SEHNR and CDR2 FQNEAQ (reference sequence). This CDR3 is 17 amino acids long.

This clonotype was seen just once. The chain combines TRBV6-5 with TRBJ2-1; TRBD1 matches 10 bases. Trimming at V came to 5 bases and at J to 9 bases, leaving 4 bases not matched to a gene. Germline V gives CDR1 MNHEY, CDR2 SVGAGI. The CDR3 consists of 13 residues. The CDR3 protein is CASSPGTGVEQFF. CDR3 bases: TGTGCCAGCAGTCCCGGGACAGGGGTTGAGCAGTTCTTC.

The gene calls are TRBV7-8 and TRBJ1-4, with D tentatively TRBD1 (5 bases). CDR1 is SGHVS and CDR2 is FQNEAQ in the germline V gene. The V end lost 5 bases, the J end lost 3 bases, and 13 bases lay between the germline ends. This CDR3 comprises 15 residues. CDR3 nucleotides: TGTGCCAGCAGCCACTCGGGGGGAGCTAATGAAAAACTGTTTTTT. Amino acid sequence: CASSHSGGANEKLFF.

V and J are TRBV9 and TRBJ2-1; the match to TRBD2 covers 13 bases. With 5 bases clipped from V and 9 bases from J, the junction kept 11 bases outside the gene matches. The germline V gene has CDR1 SGDLS and CDR2 YYNGEE. This CDR3 is built from 16 residues. The CDR3 DNA is TGTGCCAGCAGACCCCGGACTAGCGGGAGTAACGGTGAGCAGTTCTTC. As protein: CASRPRTSGSNGEQFF.

The chain employs TRBV24-1 and TRBJ2-1; the D is unclear. Germline V gene data show CDR1 as KGHDR and CDR2 as SFDVKD. V was cut by 6 bases and J by 4 bases, with 9 bases left in between. The CDR3 runs 13 residues. The CDR3: CATSSRLYNEQFF. The CDR3 DNA reads TGTGCCACCAGTAGTCGTTTATACAATGAGCAGTTCTTC.

The chain recombines TRBV4-2 with TRBJ1-2; unclear D gene. This CDR3 is built from 13 residues. CDR1 LGHNA and CDR2 YNFKEQ come from the germline V gene. Between the trimmed V and J ends, which lost 0 bases and 6 bases, there was a span of 8 bases. CDR3 coding DNA: TGTGCCAGCAGCCAAGAACGGATGGATGGCTACACCTTC. Translating it yields CASSQERMDGYTF.

This chain links TRBV7-9 with TRBJ2-7; D is perhaps TRBD2 (5 bases). Deletions cut 5 bases from V and 7 bases from J, with 15 bases between. Germline CDR1 SEHNR, CDR2 FQNEAQ (reference sequence). The CDR3 has 13 amino acids. Written as DNA, the CDR3 is TGTGCCAGCAGCCAGGACTCAAATGGGGAGCAGTACGTC. This codes for CASSQDSNGEQYV.